These T cell receptor beta chains were read from a single sample in a study of OX40 agonist ivuxolimab in advanced cancers. Assay: immunoSEQ multiplex PCR; the TCRdb copy retains only in-frame clones and omits some. The sample contains tens of thousands of clones, 70% to 90% of which appear only once. The sequencing used CD4+ or CD8+ T cells sorted from blood, collected in a trial of the OX40 agonist ivuxolimab. Every receptor here comes from an adult with an advanced solid tumor such as melanoma, head and neck, liver or kidney cancer. The CDR3 runs from the conserved cysteine through the conserved F or W. The order of the fields is J gene, V gene, D gene, clone size, CDR3 DNA, CDR3 protein. D genes are given only for firm matches. Size values are once, few and many counts, or a class for expanded clones, and some rows have none.

J: TRBJ1-2; V: TRBV6-5; D: TRBD1; size: -; DNA: TGTGCCAGCAGTTACTCGATGCAGGGGGCTTCTGGCTACACCTTC; CDR3: CASSYSMQGASGYTF
J: TRBJ1-5; V: TRBV7-2; D: -; size: -; DNA: TGTGCCAGCAGCTTAGGGGGACTAAATCAGCCCCAGCATTTT; CDR3: CASSLGGLNQPQHF
J: TRBJ2-3; V: TRBV4-2; D: TRBD2; size: once; DNA: TGTGCCAGCAGCCCGCGGGCGGGGGGGTCTAGCACAGATACGCAGTATTTT; CDR3: CASSPRAGGSSTDTQYF
J: TRBJ2-7; V: TRBV13; D: TRBD1; size: -; DNA: TGTGCCAGCAGCTTATCCTCCTTCCGACAGGGGGGGTCCTACGAGCAGTACTTC; CDR3: CASSLSSFRQGGSYEQYF
J: TRBJ2-3; V: TRBV2; D: -; size: once; DNA: TGTGCCAGCGGAGACGGGACTCCCCTTCTAAATACGCAGTATTTT; CDR3: CASGDGTPLLNTQYF
J: TRBJ1-2; V: TRBV18; D: -; size: -; DNA: TGTGCCAGCTCACCGGGGACTAACTATGGCTACACCTTC; CDR3: CASSPGTNYGYTF
J: TRBJ1-5; V: TRBV2; D: -; size: -; DNA: TGTGCCAGCAGGGCTGAGGAATTCCAGCCCCAGCATTTT; CDR3: CASRAEEFQPQHF
J: TRBJ2-7; V: TRBV9; D: -; size: -; DNA: TGTGCCAGCAGCGTAGTTGGAAACTCCTACGAGCAGTACTTC; CDR3: CASSVVGNSYEQYF
J: TRBJ2-3; V: TRBV9; D: -; size: -; DNA: TGTGCCAGCAGCGTAGGATCAGGGGTCGATACGCAGTATTTT; CDR3: CASSVGSGVDTQYF
J: TRBJ1-5; V: TRBV18; D: -; size: -; DNA: TGTGCCAGCTCACCTCCAGGGGTTAATCAGCCCCAGCATTTT; CDR3: CASSPPGVNQPQHF
J: TRBJ1-3; V: TRBV5-1; D: -; size: -; DNA: TGCGCCAGCAGCTTGGAAGCTACCCTCGGAAACACCATATATTTT; CDR3: CASSLEATLGNTIYF
J: TRBJ2-7; V: TRBV11-2; D: TRBD2; size: -; DNA: TGTGCCAGCAGCCTTACTAGCGGGAGCAACGAGCAGTACTTC; CDR3: CASSLTSGSNEQYF
J: TRBJ2-1; V: TRBV7-2; D: -; size: -; DNA: TGTGCCAGCAGCTTAGACCCCAATGAGCAGTTCTTC; CDR3: CASSLDPNEQFF
J: TRBJ2-1; V: TRBV5-6; D: -; size: -; DNA: TGTGCCAGCAGCTTGTTAAGACGGGGTGGGGCTTTCAATGAGCAGTTCTTC; CDR3: CASSLLRRGGAFNEQFF